This entry lists 14 T cell receptor beta chains sequenced from one sample in a study of T cells in Graves' hyperthyroidism and ophthalmopathy (dated by TCRdb to 2018 to 2020). Library creation used multiplex PCR. The reads were generated on an Illumina HiSeq 2000. Amplification of TCR beta CDR3 regions was carried out from RNA transcripts. The first round of RT-PCR for the TCR CDR3 was performed with the HTBI primer set and the Qiagen OneStep RT-PCR kit. TCRdb reprocessing: public reads trimmed at Q25 with fastp, clones called with MiXCR, in-frame beta chains kept. Identical CDR3 proteins give one entry, which carries the most common genes and DNA. The sample includes hundreds of thousands of distinct CDR3 sequences, with about 14% observed a single time. Around 13% of the sample lies in the top ten. The sequencing sample was made of blood. All receptors come from a woman in her 50s with Graves' ophthalmopathy.

This clonotype has at least ten counts. The chain recombines TRBV2 with TRBJ1-5; D possibly corresponds to TRBD1 (5 bases). Germline V CDR1 and CDR2: SNHLY, FYNNEI. The V gene lost 3 bases and the J gene lost 6 bases, with 9 bases spanning the gap. This CDR3 region has 13 residues. The CDR3, as DNA: TGTGCCAGCAGTGAGGGCAGGGTTCAGCCCCAGCATTTT. This encodes CASSEGRVQPQHF.

This clonotype was counted many times. The chain has TRBV6-2 or TRBV6-3 and TRBJ2-1; TRBD2 matches at 11 bases. The CDR3 extends over 14 amino acids. Germline CDR1 and CDR2: MNHEY and SVGEGT. The ends lost 10 bases at V and 2 bases at J; junction bases unmatched: 4. The CDR3 here is CATIAGGPYNEQFF. As DNA, the CDR3 is TGTGCCACCATAGCGGGAGGGCCCTACAATGAGCAGTTCTTC.

This clonotype was detected many times. The chain recombines TRBV6-5 with TRBJ2-7, with no clear D. Trimming shortened V by 0 bases and J by 11 bases, and 14 bases separated the two germline ends. The V gene's germline CDR1 is MNHEY and CDR2 SVGAGI. The CDR3 is made up of 13 amino acids. The CDR3 loop reads CASSYSRQNVEYF. The CDR3 nucleotides are TGTGCCAGCAGTTACTCGAGGCAGAACGTGGAGTACTTC.

As to this clonotype: The junction shows a germline mismatch at one end, possibly a read error. The gene calls are TRBV19 and TRBJ1-1, with D unresolved. Germline V gene lookup returns CDR1 LNHDA and CDR2 SQIVND (reference sequence). The CDR3 length is 13 residues. The CDR3 is CASRGGLPTEALF. The DNA of the CDR3 is TGTGCCTCTCGTGGTGGGCTTCCCACTGAAGCTCTCTTT.

This clonotype showed up just a few times. This chain connects TRBV6-1 to TRBJ2-2; 8 bases align to TRBD2. With V trimmed by 7 bases and J by 5 bases, 6 bases remained unmatched. The CDR3 has 14 residues. Germline assignment: CDR1 MNHNS and CDR2 SASEGT. This CDR3 reads CASTRAGVTGELFF. The CDR3 DNA sequence: TGTGCCAGCACCCGAGCGGGAGTTACCGGGGAGCTGTTTTTT.

In this sample, this clonotype turned up a few times. The CDR3 coding sequence is TGTGCCATCAGTGAGTCGAAACTAGCGGCCTACGAGCAGTACTTC. Its translation is CAISESKLAAYEQYF. V and J are TRBV10-3 and TRBJ2-7, with 8 bases lining up with TRBD2. There are 15 residues in the CDR3. V was clipped by 0 bases and J by 2 bases; unmatched bases: 3. Looked up from germline, CDR1 is ENHRY and CDR2 is SYGVKD.

This clonotype was seen many times. The chain combines TRBV5-1 with TRBJ1-1; no reliable D call. From germline, CDR1 is SGHRS and CDR2 YFSETQ. The CDR3 extends over 13 amino acids. V gave up 1 base and J gave up 1 base, with 5 bases separating them. Here the CDR3 DNA reads TGCGCCAGCAGCTTGATCTCGAACACTGAAGCTTTCTTT. Its protein product is CASSLISNTEAFF. Full variable domain (rest looked up from reference TRBV5-1 and TRBJ1-1): KAGVTQTPRYLIKTRGQQVTLSCSPISGHRSVSWYQQTPGQGLQFLFEYFSETQRNKGNFPGRFSGRQFSNSRSEMNVSTLELGDSALYLCASSLISNTEAFFGQGTRLTVV.

The chain couples TRBV5-1 to TRBJ1-2, with D possibly TRBD1 on 5 matching bases. This CDR3 has 14 residues. The germline V gene encodes CDR1 SGHRS and CDR2 YFSETQ. The V gene lost 0 bases and the J gene lost 4 bases, with 10 bases spanning the gap. The CDR3 sequence is CASSLEGTPYGYTF. CDR3 coding DNA: TGCGCCAGCAGCTTGGAAGGGACCCCCTATGGCTACACCTTC.

This clonotype was observed many times. V usage is TRBV7-2 and J usage is TRBJ2-5; 11 positions agree with TRBD2. Germline assignment: CDR1 SGHTA and CDR2 FQGNSA. Trimming removed 4 bases from V and 0 bases from J; junction bases left unmatched: 4. The CDR3 spans 16 residues. Here the CDR3 reads CASSSLAGVHQETQYF. For the CDR3, the DNA is TGTGCCAGCAGCTCACTAGCGGGAGTACACCAAGAGACCCAGTACTTC.

In this sample, this clonotype turned up a few times. The J gene is TRBJ1-4, the V gene TRBV27; TRBD1 matches 8 bases. The germline V gene has CDR1 MNHEY and CDR2 SMNVEV (reference sequence). After removal of 4 bases from V and 7 bases from J, the junction contained 14 bases not matched to a gene. The CDR3 covers 17 residues. CDR3 bases: TGTGCCAGCAGTTCCGAATACAGACAGGGGAGAGGTGAAAAACTGTTTTTT. It translates to CASSSEYRQGRGEKLFF.

The rearrangement links TRBV15 to TRBJ1-1; D not resolved. In germline, CDR1 is LNHNV, CDR2 YYDKDF (reference sequence). V lost 0 bases, J lost 0 bases, and 14 bases lay in between. CDR3 size: 17 residues. The CDR3 region has the DNA TGTGCCACCAGCAGAGATGAGCTTGTGGGTCTGAACACTGAAGCTTTCTTT. Translated: CATSRDELVGLNTEAFF.

This clonotype was seen only a few times. This chain uses TRBV9 with TRBJ1-1; D call uncertain. V lost 0 bases and J lost 5, with 14 bases in between. The CDR3 spans 15 residues. Germline values: CDR1 SGDLS, CDR2 YYNGEE. The DNA for the CDR3 is TGTGCCAGCAGCGTAGGATGGATGGTCGGGACTGAAGCTTTCTTT. Its translation: CASSVGWMVGTEAFF.

This chain joins TRBV7-9 and TRBJ1-4; D gene ambiguous. This CDR3 is built from 14 residues. Germline values: CDR1 SEHNR, CDR2 FQNEAQ (reference sequence). V lost 1 base and J 7 bases, leaving 10 bases between the germline ends. CDR3 protein: CASSLGAFGEKLFF. Written as DNA, the CDR3 is TGTGCCAGCAGCTTAGGGGCGTTTGGTGAAAAACTGTTTTTT.

This clonotype was found many times. V and J are TRBV11-2 and TRBJ2-3; D tentatively reads TRBD1 or TRBD2 (5 bases each). There are 15 residues in the CDR3. Trimming stripped 3 bases from V and 3 bases from J, with 13 bases between. The germline V gene has CDR1 SGHAT and CDR2 FQNNGV. The CDR3 nucleotides read TGTGCCAGCAGCTTTTTTTTTGGGGGAACAGATACGCAGTATTTT. Encoded protein: CASSFFFGGTDTQYF. Combining the CDR3 with reference TRBV11-2 and TRBJ2-3 gives the whole variable domain EAGVAQSPRYKIIEKRQSVAFWCNPISGHATLYWYQQILGQGPKLLIQFQNNGVVDDSQLPKDRFSAERLKGVDSTLKIQPAKLEDSAVYLCASSFFFGGTDTQYFGPGTRLTVL.